The present TCR beta chain was sequenced within a study of early T cells in non-severe SARS-CoV-2 infection. Unique molecular identifiers (one per individual cDNA molecule) were attached. TCRdb analysed the 5' RACE reads with MiXCR anew, one entry per CDR3 protein. The data show about 81,000 distinct CDR3 sequences, with around 5.6% seen just once and 7.8% held by the top ten. Germline loops: CDR1 SGHTA, CDR2 FQGNSA. The V segment lost 4 bases and the J segment 0 bases; nucleotides outside the gene matches: 3. This CDR3 region has 15 residues. The rearrangement uses TRBV7-2 and TRBJ2-1, with 7 bases aligning to TRBD2. Sequencing was done on a sample of whole blood. This TCR was sampled from an adult who was a healthcare worker with PCR-confirmed SARS-CoV-2 infection or an uninfected control (not recorded which). The CDR3 is CASSSRLASYNEQFF. CDR3 nucleotide sequence: TGTGCCAGCAGCTCCAGACTAGCCTCCTACAATGAGCAGTTCTTC.